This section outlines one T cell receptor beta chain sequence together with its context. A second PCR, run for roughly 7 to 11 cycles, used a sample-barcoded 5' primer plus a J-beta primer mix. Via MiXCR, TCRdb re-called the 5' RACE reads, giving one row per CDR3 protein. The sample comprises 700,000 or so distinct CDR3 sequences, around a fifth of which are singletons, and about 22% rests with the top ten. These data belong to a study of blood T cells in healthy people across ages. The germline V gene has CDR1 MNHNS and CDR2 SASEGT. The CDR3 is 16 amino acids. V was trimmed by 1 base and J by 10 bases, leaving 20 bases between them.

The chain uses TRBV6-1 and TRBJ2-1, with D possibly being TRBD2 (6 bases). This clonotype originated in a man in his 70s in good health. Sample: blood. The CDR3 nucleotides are TGTGCCAGCAGTGAAGTGGGGACGCGGGAACAAGGGGAGCAGTTCTTC. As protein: CASSEVGTREQGEQFF.